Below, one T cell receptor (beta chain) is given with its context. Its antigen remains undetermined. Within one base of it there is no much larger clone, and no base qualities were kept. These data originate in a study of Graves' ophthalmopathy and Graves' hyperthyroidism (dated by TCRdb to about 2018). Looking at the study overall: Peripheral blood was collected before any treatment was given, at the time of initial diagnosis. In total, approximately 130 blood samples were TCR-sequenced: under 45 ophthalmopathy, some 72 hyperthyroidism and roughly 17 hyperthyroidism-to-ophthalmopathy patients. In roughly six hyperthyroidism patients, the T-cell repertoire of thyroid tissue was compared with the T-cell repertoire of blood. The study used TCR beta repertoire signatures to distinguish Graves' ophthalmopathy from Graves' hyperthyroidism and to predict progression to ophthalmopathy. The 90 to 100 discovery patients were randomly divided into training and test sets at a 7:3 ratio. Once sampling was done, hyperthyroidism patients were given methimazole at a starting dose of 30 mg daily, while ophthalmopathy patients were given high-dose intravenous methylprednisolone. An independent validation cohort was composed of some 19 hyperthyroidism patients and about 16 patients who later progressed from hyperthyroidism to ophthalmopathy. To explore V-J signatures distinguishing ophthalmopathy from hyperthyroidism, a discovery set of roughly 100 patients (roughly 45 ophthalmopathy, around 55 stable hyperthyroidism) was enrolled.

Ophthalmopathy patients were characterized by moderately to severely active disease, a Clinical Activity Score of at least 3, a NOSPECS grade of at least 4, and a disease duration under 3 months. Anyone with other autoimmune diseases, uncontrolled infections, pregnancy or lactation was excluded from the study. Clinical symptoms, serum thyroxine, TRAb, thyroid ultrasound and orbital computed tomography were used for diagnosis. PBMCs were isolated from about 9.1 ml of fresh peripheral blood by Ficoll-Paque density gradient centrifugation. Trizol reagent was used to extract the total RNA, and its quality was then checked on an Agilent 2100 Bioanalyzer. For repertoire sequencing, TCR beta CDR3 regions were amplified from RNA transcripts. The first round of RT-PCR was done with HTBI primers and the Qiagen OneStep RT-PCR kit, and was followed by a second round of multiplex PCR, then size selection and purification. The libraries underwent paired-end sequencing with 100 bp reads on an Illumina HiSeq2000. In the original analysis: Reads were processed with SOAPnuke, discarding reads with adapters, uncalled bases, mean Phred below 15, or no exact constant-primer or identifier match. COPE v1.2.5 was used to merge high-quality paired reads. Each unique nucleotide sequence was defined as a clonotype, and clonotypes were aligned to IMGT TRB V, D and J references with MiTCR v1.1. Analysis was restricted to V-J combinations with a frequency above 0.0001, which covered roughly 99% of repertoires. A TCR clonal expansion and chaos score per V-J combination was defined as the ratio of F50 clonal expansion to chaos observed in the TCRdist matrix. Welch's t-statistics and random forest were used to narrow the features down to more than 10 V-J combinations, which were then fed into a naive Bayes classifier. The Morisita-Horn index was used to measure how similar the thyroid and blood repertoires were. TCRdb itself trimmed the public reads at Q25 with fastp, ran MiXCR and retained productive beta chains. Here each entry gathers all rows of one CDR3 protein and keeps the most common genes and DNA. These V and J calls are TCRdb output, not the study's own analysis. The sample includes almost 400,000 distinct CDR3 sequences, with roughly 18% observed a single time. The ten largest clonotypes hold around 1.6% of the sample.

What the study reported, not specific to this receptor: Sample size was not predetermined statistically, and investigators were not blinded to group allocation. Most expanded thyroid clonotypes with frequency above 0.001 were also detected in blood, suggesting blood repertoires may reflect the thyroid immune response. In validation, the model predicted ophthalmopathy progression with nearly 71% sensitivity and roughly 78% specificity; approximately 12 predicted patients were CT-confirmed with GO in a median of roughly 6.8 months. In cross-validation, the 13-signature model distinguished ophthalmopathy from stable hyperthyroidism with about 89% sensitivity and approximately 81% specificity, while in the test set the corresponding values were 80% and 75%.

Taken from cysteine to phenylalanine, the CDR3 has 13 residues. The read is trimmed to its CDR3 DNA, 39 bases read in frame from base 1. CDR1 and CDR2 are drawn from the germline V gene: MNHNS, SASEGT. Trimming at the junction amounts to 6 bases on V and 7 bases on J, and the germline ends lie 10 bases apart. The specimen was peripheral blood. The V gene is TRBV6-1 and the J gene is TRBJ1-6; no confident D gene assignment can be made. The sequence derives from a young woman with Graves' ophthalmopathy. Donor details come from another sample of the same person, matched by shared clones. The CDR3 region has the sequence CASRVDINSPLHF. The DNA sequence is TGTGCCAGCAGGGTAGACATAAATTCACCCCTCCACTTT.